One sample yielded the 10 T cell receptor beta chains listed below, sequenced in a study of shared clonotypes between healthy human individuals. Terminally differentiated effector memory CD45RA+ cells were excluded from the naive CD8 cells, which were CD45RO-negative and positively selected for CCR7. TCRdb's table, derived via immunoSEQ multiplex PCR, lists solely in-frame clones and lacks some. The sample lists 1.5 million to 2.5 million clones; about 95% were seen once. Sequencing used naive CD8+ T cells sorted from blood. The receptor source for this set is a man between 18 and 35 years old in good health.

V usage is TRBV10-1 and J usage is TRBJ2-2, with D uncertain. The CDR3 sequence is 13 residues long. The V end was cut by 5 bases, the J end by 0 bases, with 4 bases between. Germline V CDR1 and CDR2: WNHNN, SYGVQD (reference sequence). CDR3 nucleotides: TGCGCCAGCAGTATCGCGAACACCGGGGAGCTGTTTTTT. Translating gives CASSIANTGELFF.

This clone was observed once. The chain links TRBV9 to TRBJ2-1; D is possibly TRBD1 (6 bases). This CDR3 is built from 12 residues. Germline V gene data show CDR1 as SGDLS and CDR2 as YYNGEE. V was cut by 3 bases and J by 5 bases, with 6 bases left in between. CDR3 residues: CASSAGDNEQFF. CDR3 in DNA: TGTGCCAGCAGCGCAGGGGACAATGAGCAGTTCTTC.

This chain joins TRBV7-6 and TRBJ2-7; 10 bases align to TRBD1. Germline-derived CDR1 and CDR2 are SGHVS and FNYEAQ. V lost 5 bases, J lost 3 bases, and 13 bases stayed unmatched. The CDR3 runs to 17 residues. CDR3 protein: CASSDPGQGSKVYEQYF. The CDR3 DNA reads as TGTGCCAGCAGCGACCCGGGACAGGGGAGTAAGGTCTACGAGCAGTACTTC. Looking up the rest from reference TRBV7-6 and TRBJ2-7 gives the full variable domain: GAGVSQSPRYKVTKRGQDVALRCDPISGHVSLYWYRQALGQGPEFLTYFNYEAQQDKSGLPNDRFSAERPEGSISTLTIQRTEQRDSAMYRCASSDPGQGSKVYEQYFGPGTRLTVT.

The chain recombines TRBV13 with TRBJ2-3; D might be TRBD1 or TRBD2, each matching 6 bases. CDR1 PRHDT and CDR2 FYEKMQ come from the germline V gene (reference sequence). Trimming removed 5 bases at V and 1 base at J, with 13 bases between. The CDR3 has 15 amino acids. The CDR3 DNA reads TGTGCCAGCAGCGATGGGGGGCCGGGCACAGATACGCAGTATTTT. Translation gives CASSDGGPGTDTQYF. Full variable domain (remainder filled in from reference TRBV13 and TRBJ2-3): AAGVIQSPRHLIKEKRETATLKCYPIPRHDTVYWYQQGPGQDPQFLISFYEKMQSDKGSIPDRFSAQQFSDYHSELNMSSLELGDSALYFCASSDGGPGTDTQYFGPGTRLTVL.

V gene TRBV19 combines with J gene TRBJ1-5, with D unresolved. The CDR3 has 14 amino acids. The V end lost 4 bases, the J end lost 4 bases, and 11 bases lay between the germline ends. The germline V gene has CDR1 LNHDA and CDR2 SQIVND (reference sequence). CDR3 DNA: TGTGCCAGTAGTAGGATACAGCCGAATCAGCCCCAGCATTTT. Protein product: CASSRIQPNQPQHF.

J is TRBJ2-7 and V is TRBV6-1; tentatively, D is TRBD2 (5 bases). The CDR3 has 12 amino acids. Trimming removed 8 bases from V and 7 bases from J, with 15 bases in between. Germline CDR1 and CDR2: MNHNS and SASEGT. In DNA form, the CDR3 reads TGTGCCAGCTTGGACTTCTTTGGGGAGCAGTACTTC. This codes for CASLDFFGEQYF.

The chain is built from TRBV9 and TRBJ2-7, with a weak D call TRBD1 (5 bases). Between the trimmed V and J ends, which lost 3 bases and 0 bases, there was a span of 13 bases. CDR1 and CDR2 from the germline V gene are SGDLS and YYNGEE. This CDR3 has 15 amino acids. CDR3 region: CASSEGQAYSYEQYF. The CDR3 DNA reads as TGTGCCAGCAGCGAGGGGCAGGCGTACTCCTACGAGCAGTACTTC.

The rearrangement joins TRBV4-1 to TRBJ2-5; D may be TRBD2 (6 bases). The germline V gene encodes CDR1 MGHRA and CDR2 YSYEKL. Trimming left V 3 bases short and J 5 bases short, with 13 bases between. The CDR3 spans 14 residues. This chain's CDR3 is CASSQLEGQETQYF. In DNA, the CDR3 is TGCGCCAGCAGCCAGCTGGAGGGGCAGGAGACCCAGTACTTC.

J is TRBJ2-7 and V is TRBV4-2, with a possible D match to TRBD2 (8 bases). The V and J ends lost 1 base and 3 bases respectively, with 16 bases between them. Germline loops: CDR1 LGHNA, CDR2 YNFKEQ. This CDR3 region has 16 residues. The CDR3 nucleotides read TGTGCCAGCAGCCAAGCCCCGGGGGGGGACAGCTACGAGCAGTACTTC. Translating it yields CASSQAPGGDSYEQYF.

This chain links TRBV7-9 with TRBJ2-1, with 8 positions matching TRBD2. Germline V gene sequence: CDR1 SEHNR, CDR2 FQNEAQ (reference sequence). This CDR3 comprises 15 residues. With V trimmed by 5 bases and J by 4 bases, 7 bases remained unmatched. The CDR3 DNA sequence: TGTGCCAGCAGCCCTAAGCGGGAGCGGTACAATGAGCAGTTCTTC. Translating it yields CASSPKRERYNEQFF.